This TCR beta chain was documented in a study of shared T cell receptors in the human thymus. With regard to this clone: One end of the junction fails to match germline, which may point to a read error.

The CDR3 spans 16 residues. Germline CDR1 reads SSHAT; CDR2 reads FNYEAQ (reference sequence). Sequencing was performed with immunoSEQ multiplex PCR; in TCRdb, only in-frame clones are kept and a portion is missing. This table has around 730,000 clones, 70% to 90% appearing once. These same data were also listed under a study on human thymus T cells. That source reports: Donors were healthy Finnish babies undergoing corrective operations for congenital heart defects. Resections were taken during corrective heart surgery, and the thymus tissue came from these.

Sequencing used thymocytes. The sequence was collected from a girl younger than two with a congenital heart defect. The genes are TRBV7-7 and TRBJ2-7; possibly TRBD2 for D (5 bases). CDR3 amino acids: CASSPRAAVLIPEQYF. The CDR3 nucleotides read TGTGCTAGCAGCCCGCGGGCAGCCGTTCTCATCCCAGAGCAGTACTTC.